The clone carrying this TCR beta chain was recorded at least ten times. This specimen includes other DNA sequences encoding the same CDR3. Using MiXCR, TCRdb reanalyzed the PCR reads. The top ten hold about 11% of the sample, which has approximately 31,000 clones, about a sixth seen once. Not a single patient had been given any form of treatment at any point before undergoing thyroid surgery. The entry originates in a study of metastatic and nonmetastatic thyroid tumors. Input material: blood. This TCR came from a female donor with papillary thyroid cancer or a benign thyroid nodule (not recorded which). Some clones in this sample may be carry-over from other donors' samples.

The CDR3 spells CASSYVGAQGKDTQYF. DNA for the CDR3: TGTGCCAGCAGTTACGTGGGGGCACAGGGAAAAGATACGCAGTATTTT. The chain carries TRBV6-4 and TRBJ2-3; D perhaps matches TRBD1 (6 bases). The CDR3 consists of 16 residues. CDR1 is MRHNA, CDR2 SNTAGT, per germline. Trimming took off 5 bases at V and 5 bases at J, with 20 bases between the two ends.